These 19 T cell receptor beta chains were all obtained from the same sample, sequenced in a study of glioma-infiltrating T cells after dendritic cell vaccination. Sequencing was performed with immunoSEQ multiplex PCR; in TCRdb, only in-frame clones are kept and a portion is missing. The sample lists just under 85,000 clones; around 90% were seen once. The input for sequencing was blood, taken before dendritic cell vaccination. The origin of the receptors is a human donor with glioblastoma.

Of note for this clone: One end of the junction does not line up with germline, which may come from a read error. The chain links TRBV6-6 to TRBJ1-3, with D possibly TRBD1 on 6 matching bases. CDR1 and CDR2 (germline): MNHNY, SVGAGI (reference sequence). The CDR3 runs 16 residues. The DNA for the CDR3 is TGTGCCAACAGTTACTCAGGACAGCGCTCTGGAAACACCATATATTTT. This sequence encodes CANSYSGQRSGNTIYF.

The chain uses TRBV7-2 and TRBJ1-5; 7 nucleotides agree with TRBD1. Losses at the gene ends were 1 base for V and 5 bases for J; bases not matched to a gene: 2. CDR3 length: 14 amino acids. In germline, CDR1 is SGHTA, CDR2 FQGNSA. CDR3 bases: TGTGCCAGCAGCTTAGTGCAGGGGGATCAGCCCCAGCATTTT. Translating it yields CASSLVQGDQPQHF.

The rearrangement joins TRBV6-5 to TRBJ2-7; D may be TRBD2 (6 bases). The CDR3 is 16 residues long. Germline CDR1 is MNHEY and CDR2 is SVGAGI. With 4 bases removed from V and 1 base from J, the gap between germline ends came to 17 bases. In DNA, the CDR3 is TGTGCCAGCAGTTCGGGACTCCCTCTCCTTTCCTACGAGCAGTACTTC. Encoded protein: CASSSGLPLLSYEQYF.

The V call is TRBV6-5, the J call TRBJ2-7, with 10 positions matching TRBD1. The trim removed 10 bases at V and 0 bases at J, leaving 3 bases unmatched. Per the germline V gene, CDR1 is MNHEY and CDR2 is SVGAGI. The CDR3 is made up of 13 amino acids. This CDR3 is CATGQGVSYEQYF. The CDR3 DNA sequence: TGTGCCACCGGACAGGGGGTCTCCTACGAGCAGTACTTC.

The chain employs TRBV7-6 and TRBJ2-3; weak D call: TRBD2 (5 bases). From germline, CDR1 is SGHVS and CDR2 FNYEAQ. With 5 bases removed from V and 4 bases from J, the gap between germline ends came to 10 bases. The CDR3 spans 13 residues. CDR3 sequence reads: CASSHGVPDTQYF. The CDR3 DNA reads TGTGCCAGCAGCCACGGGGTGCCAGATACGCAGTATTTT.

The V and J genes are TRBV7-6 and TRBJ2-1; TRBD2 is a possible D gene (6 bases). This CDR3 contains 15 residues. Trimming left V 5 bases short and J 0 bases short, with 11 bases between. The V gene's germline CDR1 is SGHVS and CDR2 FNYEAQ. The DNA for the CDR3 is TGTGCCAGCAGCGGGACTGGAAGCTCCTACAATGAGCAGTTCTTC. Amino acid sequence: CASSGTGSSYNEQFF. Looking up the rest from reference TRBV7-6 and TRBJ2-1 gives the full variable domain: GAGVSQSPRYKVTKRGQDVALRCDPISGHVSLYWYRQALGQGPEFLTYFNYEAQQDKSGLPNDRFSAERPEGSISTLTIQRTEQRDSAMYRCASSGTGSSYNEQFFGPGTRLTVL.

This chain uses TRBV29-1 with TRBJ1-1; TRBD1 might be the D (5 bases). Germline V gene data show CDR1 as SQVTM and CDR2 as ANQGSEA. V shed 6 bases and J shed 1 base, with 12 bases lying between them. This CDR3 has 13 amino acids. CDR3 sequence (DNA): TGCAGCGTGCAGGGCAGGAGGAACACTGAAGCTTTCTTT. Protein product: CSVQGRRNTEAFF.

CDR3 region: CAISAYQGREETQYF. In DNA form, the CDR3 reads TGTGCCATCAGTGCCTATCAGGGGCGCGAGGAGACCCAGTACTTC. V is TRBV10-3 and J is TRBJ2-5; D perhaps matches TRBD1 (6 bases). This CDR3 contains 15 residues. The V gene's germline CDR1 is ENHRY and CDR2 SYGVKD. Trimming removed 4 bases from V and 5 bases from J, with 17 bases in between.

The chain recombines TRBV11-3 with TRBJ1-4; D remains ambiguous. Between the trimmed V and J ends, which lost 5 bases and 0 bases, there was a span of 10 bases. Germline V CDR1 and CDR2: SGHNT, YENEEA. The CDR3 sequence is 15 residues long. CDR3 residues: CASSGGGATNEKLFF. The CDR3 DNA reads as TGTGCCAGCAGCGGAGGCGGAGCAACTAATGAAAAACTGTTTTTT.

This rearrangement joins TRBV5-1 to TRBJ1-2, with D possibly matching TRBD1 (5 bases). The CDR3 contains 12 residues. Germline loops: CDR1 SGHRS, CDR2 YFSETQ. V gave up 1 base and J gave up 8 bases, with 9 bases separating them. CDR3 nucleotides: TGCGCCAGCAGCTTGCAGGGAAGCGGCTACACCTTC. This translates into CASSLQGSGYTF.

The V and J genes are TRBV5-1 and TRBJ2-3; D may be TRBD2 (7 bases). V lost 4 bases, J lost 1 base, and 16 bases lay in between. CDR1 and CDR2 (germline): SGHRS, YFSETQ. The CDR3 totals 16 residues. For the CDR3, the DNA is TGCGCCAGCAGCCTCGGGACAAGCGGGGGCACAGATACGCAGTATTTT. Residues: CASSLGTSGGTDTQYF.

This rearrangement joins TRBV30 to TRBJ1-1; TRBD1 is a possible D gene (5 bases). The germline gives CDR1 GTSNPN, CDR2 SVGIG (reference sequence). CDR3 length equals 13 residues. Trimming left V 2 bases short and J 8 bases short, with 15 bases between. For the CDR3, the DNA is TGTGCCTGGAGTCAAGGACAACGAATCGAAGCTTTCTTT. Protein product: CAWSQGQRIEAFF.

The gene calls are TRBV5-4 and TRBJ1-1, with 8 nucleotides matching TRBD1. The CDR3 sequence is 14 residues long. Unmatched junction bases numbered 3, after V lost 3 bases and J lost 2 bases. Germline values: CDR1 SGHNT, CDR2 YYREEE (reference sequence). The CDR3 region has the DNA TGTGCCAGCAGCTGGACAGGGATAAACACTGAAGCTTTCTTT. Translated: CASSWTGINTEAFF.

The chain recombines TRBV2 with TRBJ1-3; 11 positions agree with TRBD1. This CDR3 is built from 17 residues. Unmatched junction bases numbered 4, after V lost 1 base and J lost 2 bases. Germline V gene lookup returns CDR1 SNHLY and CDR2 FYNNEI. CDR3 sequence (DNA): TGTGCCAGCAGTGAAGGGACAGGGGGCCTTGCTGGAAACACCATATATTTT. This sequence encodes CASSEGTGGLAGNTIYF.

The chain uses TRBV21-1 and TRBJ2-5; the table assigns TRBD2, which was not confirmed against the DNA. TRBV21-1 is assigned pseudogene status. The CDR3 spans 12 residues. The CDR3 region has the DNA TGTGCCAGCAGAATCCTTATGGAGACCCAGTACTTC. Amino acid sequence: CASRILMETQYF.

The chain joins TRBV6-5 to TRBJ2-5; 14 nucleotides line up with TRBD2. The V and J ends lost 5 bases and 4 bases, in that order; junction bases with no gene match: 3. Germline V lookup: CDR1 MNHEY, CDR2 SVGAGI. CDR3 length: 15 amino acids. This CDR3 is CASSRTSGGPETQYF. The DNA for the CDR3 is TGTGCCAGCAGTCGGACTAGCGGGGGGCCAGAGACCCAGTACTTC.

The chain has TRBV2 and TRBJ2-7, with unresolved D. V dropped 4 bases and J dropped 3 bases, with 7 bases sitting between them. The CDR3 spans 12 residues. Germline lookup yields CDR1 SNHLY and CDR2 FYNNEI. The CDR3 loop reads CASSVSNYEQYF. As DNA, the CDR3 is TGTGCCAGCAGTGTCAGTAACTACGAGCAGTACTTC.

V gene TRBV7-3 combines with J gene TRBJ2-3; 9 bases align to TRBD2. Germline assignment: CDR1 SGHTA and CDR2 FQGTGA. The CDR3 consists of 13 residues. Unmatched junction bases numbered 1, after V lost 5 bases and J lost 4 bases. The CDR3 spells CASSRGGADTQYF. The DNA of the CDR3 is TGTGCCAGCAGCCGCGGGGGGGCAGATACGCAGTATTTT.

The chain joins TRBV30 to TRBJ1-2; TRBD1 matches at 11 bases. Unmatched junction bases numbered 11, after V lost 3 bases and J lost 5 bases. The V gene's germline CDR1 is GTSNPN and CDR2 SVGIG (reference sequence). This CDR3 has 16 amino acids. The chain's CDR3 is CAWSDDRDRGGYGYTF. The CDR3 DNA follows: TGTGCCTGGAGCGACGACCGGGACAGGGGGGGGTATGGCTACACCTTC.